Listed below are T cell receptor beta chains from one sample, sequenced in a study of cytotoxic CD8 clonotypes in ibrutinib-treated CLL. The protocol was immunoSEQ multiplex PCR, while the TCRdb copy is restricted to in-frame clones and leaves out a portion. Of roughly 150,000 clones listed, about four fifths are singletons. This material consisted of PBMCs, taken after 24 months of ibrutinib treatment. The receptors were sampled from a human donor with chronic lymphocytic leukemia. The CDR3 runs from the conserved cysteine through the conserved F or W. A D gene is named only where the DNA matches it firmly. Clone size is given for some rows only: seen once, a few or many times, or a class if the clone is expanded.

D gene: .; J gene: TRBJ2-5; clone size: .; V gene: TRBV30; CDR3 protein: CAWPLGQETQYF; CDR3 DNA: TGTGCCTGGCCATTGGGACAAGAGACCCAGTACTTC
D gene: .; J gene: TRBJ1-1; clone size: .; V gene: TRBV5-4; CDR3 protein: CASSLGGFLNTEAFF; CDR3 DNA: TGTGCCAGCAGCTTGGGGGGTTTCTTGAACACTGAAGCTTTCTTT
D gene: .; J gene: TRBJ1-2; clone size: .; V gene: TRBV11-2; CDR3 protein: CASSLGGTGLLYGYTF; CDR3 DNA: TGTGCCAGCAGCTTGGGGGGTACAGGGCTTCTATATGGCTACACCTTC
D gene: .; J gene: TRBJ2-7; clone size: .; V gene: TRBV7-9; CDR3 protein: CASSPASSEGNYYEQYF; CDR3 DNA: TGTGCCAGCAGCCCAGCTAGTAGCGAGGGTAATTACTACGAGCAGTACTTC
D gene: .; J gene: TRBJ1-5; clone size: .; V gene: TRBV18; CDR3 protein: CASSREWGNQPQHF; CDR3 DNA: TGTGCCAGCTCCAGGGAATGGGGCAATCAGCCCCAGCATTTT
D gene: .; J gene: TRBJ1-1; clone size: .; V gene: TRBV19; CDR3 protein: CASSRQVSETEAFF; CDR3 DNA: TGTGCCAGTAGTAGACAGGTGTCCGAAACTGAAGCTTTCTTT
D gene: TRBD1; J gene: TRBJ1-5; clone size: .; V gene: TRBV30; CDR3 protein: CAWSVQQGGNQPQHF; CDR3 DNA: TGTGCCTGGAGTGTACAACAGGGGGGCAATCAGCCCCAGCATTTT
D gene: .; J gene: TRBJ1-2; clone size: .; V gene: TRBV19; CDR3 protein: CASKSGGGGYTF; CDR3 DNA: TGTGCCAGTAAATCCGGGGGCGGTGGCTACACCTTC
D gene: .; J gene: TRBJ1-2; clone size: .; V gene: TRBV10-1; CDR3 protein: CASKEPQPGGIDGYTF; CDR3 DNA: TGCGCCAGCAAAGAGCCCCAGCCCGGGGGCATAGATGGCTACACCTTC
D gene: TRBD1; J gene: TRBJ2-7; clone size: .; V gene: TRBV2; CDR3 protein: CASSERDRGGEQYF; CDR3 DNA: TGTGCCAGCAGTGAACGGGACAGAGGCGGGGAGCAGTACTTC
D gene: TRBD2; J gene: TRBJ2-7; clone size: .; V gene: TRBV29-1; CDR3 protein: CSARSTSGTSYEQYF; CDR3 DNA: TGCAGCGCCCGATCGACTAGCGGGACTTCCTACGAGCAGTACTTC
D gene: TRBD1; J gene: TRBJ2-2; clone size: once; V gene: TRBV9; CDR3 protein: CASSAQGTGELFF; CDR3 DNA: TGTGCCAGCAGCGCACAGGGGACCGGGGAGCTGTTTTTT
D gene: .; J gene: TRBJ2-7; clone size: once; V gene: TRBV28; CDR3 protein: CASSFLEFRNEQYF; CDR3 DNA: TGTGCCAGCAGTTTCTTAGAGTTTCGGAACGAGCAGTACTTC
D gene: .; J gene: TRBJ2-5; clone size: .; V gene: TRBV15; CDR3 protein: CATSRDRGQETQYF; CDR3 DNA: TGTGCCACCAGCAGAGATCGCGGTCAAGAGACCCAGTACTTC
D gene: TRBD1; J gene: TRBJ2-7; clone size: .; V gene: TRBV30; CDR3 protein: CACSSGTGGYHEQYF; CDR3 DNA: TGTGCCTGCTCGTCCGGGACAGGGGGCTATCACGAGCAGTACTTC
D gene: TRBD1; J gene: TRBJ1-3; clone size: .; V gene: TRBV27; CDR3 protein: CASSPQGAHGNTIYF; CDR3 DNA: TGTGCCAGCAGTCCCCAGGGGGCTCATGGAAACACCATATATTTT
D gene: .; J gene: TRBJ1-5; clone size: .; V gene: TRBV29-1; CDR3 protein: CSVGDSDQPQHF; CDR3 DNA: TGCAGCGTTGGTGATAGTGATCAGCCCCAGCATTTT
D gene: .; J gene: TRBJ2-1; clone size: .; V gene: TRBV7-2; CDR3 protein: CASRAINEQFF; CDR3 DNA: TGTGCCAGCAGGGCGATCAATGAGCAGTTCTTC
D gene: .; J gene: TRBJ2-2; clone size: once; V gene: TRBV5-1; CDR3 protein: CASRSGVENTGELFF; CDR3 DNA: TGCGCCAGCCGGTCGGGGGTGGAGAACACCGGGGAGCTGTTTTTT
D gene: .; J gene: TRBJ1-1; clone size: few; V gene: TRBV5-4; CDR3 protein: CASSLSQGYTEAFF; CDR3 DNA: TGTGCCAGCAGCTTGTCACAGGGATACACTGAAGCTTTCTTT